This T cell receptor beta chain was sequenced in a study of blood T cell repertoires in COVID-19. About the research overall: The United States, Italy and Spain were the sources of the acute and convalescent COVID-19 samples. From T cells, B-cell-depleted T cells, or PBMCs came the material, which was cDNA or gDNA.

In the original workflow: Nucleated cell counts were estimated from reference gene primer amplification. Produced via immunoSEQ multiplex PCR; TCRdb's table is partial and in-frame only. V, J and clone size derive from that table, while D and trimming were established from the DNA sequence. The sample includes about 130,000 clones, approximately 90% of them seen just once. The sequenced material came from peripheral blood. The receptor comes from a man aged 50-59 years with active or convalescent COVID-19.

The CDR3 DNA sequence: TGTGCCAGCAGTTTAGCGGGAAGGACAGATACGCAGTATTTT. Translation gives CASSLAGRTDTQYF. V usage is TRBV28 and J usage is TRBJ2-3, with D tentatively TRBD2 (6 bases). Trimming stripped 2 bases from V and 3 bases from J, with 9 bases between. The CDR3 spans 14 residues. Germline V gene sequence: CDR1 MDHEN, CDR2 SYDVKM.